These T cell receptor beta chains were read from a single sample in a study of identical twins. Via MiXCR, TCRdb re-called the 5' RACE reads, giving one row per CDR3 protein. The sample includes fewer than 500,000 distinct CDR3 sequences, 20% to 30% of them seen just once. This same sample was also part of a study on T cells expressing NK-cell markers.

The sequenced sample was CD4+ T cells sorted from blood. The receptor set was obtained from a woman under 30 in good health. Each CDR3 is given with its conserved first and last residue. D genes are given only for firm matches. Part of the rows lack a size; the others show once, few, many or a class for expanded clones.

D,J,V,size,DNA,CDR3
TRBD2,TRBJ2-3,TRBV9,.,TGTGCCAGCAGCGTTAGCGGGGTTATCCTGGATACGCAGTATTTT,CASSVSGVILDTQYF
TRBD2,TRBJ2-7,TRBV20-1,.,TGCAGTGTCCCAGGGAGGGCAAGTTACGAGCAGTACTTC,CSVPGRASYEQYF
TRBD2,TRBJ2-2,TRBV7-2,.,TGTGCCAGCAGCTTCGGAGGTCTAGCGGGCGGGGAGCTGTTTTTT,CASSFGGLAGGELFF
TRBD1,TRBJ2-7,TRBV6-1,.,TGTGCCAGCAGTCTAGGGGGAAGGGGGCGCATGGGGGAGCAGTACTTC,CASSLGGRGRMGEQYF
.,TRBJ2-7,TRBV20-1,.,TGCAGTGCTAGTCCGGTGACCGACGTCTACGAGCAGTACTTC,CSASPVTDVYEQYF
TRBD1,TRBJ1-1,TRBV2,.,TGTGCCAGCAGTGTAAAGGGGGCCCACACTGAAGCTTTCTTT,CASSVKGAHTEAFF
.,TRBJ1-4,TRBV7-8,.,TGTGCCAGCAGCTTAATGGGGGGGGCACTGGAAAAACTGTTTTTT,CASSLMGGALEKLFF
.,TRBJ2-5,TRBV15,.,TGTGCCACCAGCAGAGATTTGGGGGGGGCGAAAGAGACCCAGTACTTC,CATSRDLGGAKETQYF
.,TRBJ2-7,TRBV3-1,.,TGTGCCAGCAGCCAACCTGAGAGGGGCTACGAGCAGTACTTC,CASSQPERGYEQYF
.,TRBJ1-1,TRBV4-3,.,TGCGCCAGCAGCAGTTCACAGGGTGAAGCTTTCTTT,CASSSSQGEAFF
TRBD1,TRBJ1-5,TRBV6-1,few,TGTGCCAGCAGTCAGCGGGGGGCAGGGGGAAGGCAGCCCCAGCATTTT,CASSQRGAGGRQPQHF
TRBD1,TRBJ1-5,TRBV6-2/TRBV6-3,.,TGTGCCAGCAGTTTCGGACAGGGGCAGCCCCAGCATTTT,CASSFGQGQPQHF
TRBD2,TRBJ2-1,TRBV9,few,TGTGCCAGCAGTAGCGGGGGGGCGAGATACAATGAGCAGTTCTTC,CASSSGGARYNEQFF
.,TRBJ2-5,TRBV6-6,few,TGTGCCAGCAGTTACTTAAACCCCGAGAGGAAGTACTTC,CASSYLNPERKYF
TRBD1,TRBJ2-2,TRBV7-2,few,TGTGCCAGCAGTCCAAGACAGGGGTCGAACACCGGGGAGCTGTTTTTT,CASSPRQGSNTGELFF
.,TRBJ1-5,TRBV15,few,TGTGCCACCAGTAGGGCCGTTCGCAATCAGCCCCAGCATTTT,CATSRAVRNQPQHF
.,TRBJ1-2,TRBV6-5,.,TGTGCCAGCAGTTACTCCATACTTGGCGGGCACGGCTACACCTTC,CASSYSILGGHGYTF
.,TRBJ2-1,TRBV12-5,.,TGTGCTAGTGGCACTCTTAGCGGACAGAGGTCCTACAATGAGCAGTTCTTC,CASGTLSGQRSYNEQFF
TRBD1,TRBJ1-1,TRBV9,few,TGTGCCAGCAGCGCCCCGACAGGGAGTGGCACTGAAGCTTTCTTT,CASSAPTGSGTEAFF
.,TRBJ2-7,TRBV20-1,.,TGCAGTGCTAGAGGGGGGTTCTACGAGCAGTACTTC,CSARGGFYEQYF
TRBD2,TRBJ2-7,TRBV11-2,few,TGTGCCAGCAGCTTTGATACGAAGGCGGGAGGTATGCCCTACGAGCAGTACTTC,CASSFDTKAGGMPYEQYF
.,TRBJ2-2,TRBV12-3/TRBV12-4,.,TGTGCCTGCAGTTTACCCAACAGGGGACTAAAGGGCGGGGAGCTGTTTTTT,CACSLPNRGLKGGELFF
TRBD2,TRBJ2-3,TRBV12-3/TRBV12-4,many,TGTGCCAGCAGTTCAATTAGCGGGACCCGCACAGATACGCAGTATTTT,CASSSISGTRTDTQYF
.,TRBJ2-3,TRBV2,.,TGTGCCAGCAGTGAAGAGGAGACAGATACGCAGTATTTT,CASSEEETDTQYF
.,TRBJ2-1,TRBV7-8,.,TGTGCCAGCAAGCTTAGGTGGGGTAAAGCCCATGAGCAGTTCTTC,CASKLRWGKAHEQFF
.,TRBJ1-2,TRBV6-2/TRBV6-3,.,TGTGCCAGCAGTTCCATTTTTTATGGCTACACCTTC,CASSSIFYGYTF
.,TRBJ2-1,TRBV14,.,TGTGCCAGCAGCCAGCAGGTGGGGTACAATGAGCAGTTCTTC,CASSQQVGYNEQFF
TRBD1,TRBJ1-2,TRBV27,few,TGTGCCAGCAGCATAAGGGGGGGACAGGTATCCTATGGCTACACCTTC,CASSIRGGQVSYGYTF
.,TRBJ1-2,TRBV5-1,once,TGCGCCAGCAGCCCCGGAGGCCAACGGGACGGCTACACCTTC,CASSPGGQRDGYTF
.,TRBJ2-7,TRBV10-3,few,TGTGCCATCGGGGGGCGGAACGAGCAGTACTTC,CAIGGRNEQYF
TRBD2,TRBJ2-3,TRBV10-3,.,TGTGCCATTCAGACTAGCGGGGGGGCCAATACGCAGTATTTT,CAIQTSGGANTQYF
.,TRBJ2-5,TRBV7-9,.,TGTGCCAGCAGCTTCGTCACGGGACAAGAGACCCAGTACTTC,CASSFVTGQETQYF
.,TRBJ1-1,TRBV12-3/TRBV12-4,few,TGTGCCAGCAGTTTGAGAGTCGCTCGGACGAACACTGAAGCTTTCTTT,CASSLRVARTNTEAFF
.,TRBJ1-5,TRBV12-3/TRBV12-4,few,TGTGCCAGCAGTTTAGGGGGGTCCCAGCATTTT,CASSLGGSQHF
TRBD2,TRBJ2-5,TRBV7-9,.,TGTGCCAGCAGCATAACTAGCGGGGGGAAGCAAGAGACCCAGTACTTC,CASSITSGGKQETQYF
TRBD1,TRBJ1-2,TRBV5-1,.,TGCGCCAGCAGCTTGGGGGTGACAGGGGATGGCTACACCTTC,CASSLGVTGDGYTF
.,TRBJ2-1,TRBV20-1,.,TGCAGCGGGGGCACGGGGGGCTACAATGAGCAGTTCTTC,CSGGTGGYNEQFF
.,TRBJ2-2,TRBV2,.,TGTGCCAGCAGGGCTACGCTCAAACTTTCCACCGGGGAGCTGTTTTTT,CASRATLKLSTGELFF
.,TRBJ2-7,TRBV6-1,few,TGTGCCAGCATCCCCTGGGGGTCCAACGAGCAGTACTTC,CASIPWGSNEQYF
.,TRBJ2-1,TRBV7-2,.,TGTGCCAGCAGCAAAAGACTAAAATTTAGGAGTGAGCAGTTCTTC,CASSKRLKFRSEQFF
TRBD2,TRBJ2-5,TRBV12-3/TRBV12-4,few,TGTGCCAGCAGAACCCTTAGCGGGGGGACCCAAGAGACCCAGTACTTC,CASRTLSGGTQETQYF
.,TRBJ2-7,TRBV3-1,.,TGTGCCAGCAGCCAAGGATGGAGAGAGCAGTACTTC,CASSQGWREQYF
TRBD2,TRBJ2-3,TRBV18,.,TGTGCCAGCTCACCTCCGGGACTAGCGGGGTCCACAGATACGCAGTATTTT,CASSPPGLAGSTDTQYF
TRBD1,TRBJ1-2,TRBV12-3/TRBV12-4,few,TGTGCCAGCAGTTCCGCGGACAGGGGGCTTACATATGGCTACACCTTC,CASSSADRGLTYGYTF
TRBD2,TRBJ2-1,TRBV24-1,few,TGTGCCACCAGTGACCGGCGTAGCGGGAGGTCCTACAATGAGCAGTTCTTC,CATSDRRSGRSYNEQFF
.,TRBJ2-3,TRBV13,once,TGTGCCAGCAGCCGACCGATGGAGCGGTTCACGCAGTATTTT,CASSRPMERFTQYF
.,TRBJ2-7,TRBV6-1,many,TGTGCCAGCACCCCCTACACACAGGGAAGGTACGAGCAGTACTTC,CASTPYTQGRYEQYF